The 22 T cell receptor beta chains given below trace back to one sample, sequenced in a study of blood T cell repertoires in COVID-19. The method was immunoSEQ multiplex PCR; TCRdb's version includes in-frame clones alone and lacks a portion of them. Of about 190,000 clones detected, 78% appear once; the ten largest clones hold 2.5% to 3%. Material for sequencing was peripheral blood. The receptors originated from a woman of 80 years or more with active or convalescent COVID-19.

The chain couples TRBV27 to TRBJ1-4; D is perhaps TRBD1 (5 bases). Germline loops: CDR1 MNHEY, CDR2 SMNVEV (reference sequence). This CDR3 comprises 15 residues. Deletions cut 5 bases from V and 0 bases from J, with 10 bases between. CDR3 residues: CASSIRQTTNEKLFF. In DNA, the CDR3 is TGTGCCAGCAGTATAAGACAGACAACTAATGAAAAACTGTTTTTT.

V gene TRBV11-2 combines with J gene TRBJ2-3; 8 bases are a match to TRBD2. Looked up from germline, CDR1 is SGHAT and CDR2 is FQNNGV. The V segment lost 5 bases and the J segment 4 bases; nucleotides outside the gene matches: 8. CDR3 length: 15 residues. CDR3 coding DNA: TGTGCCAGCAGCCGGACGGGGGGGACCCCAGATACGCAGTATTTT. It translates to CASSRTGGTPDTQYF.

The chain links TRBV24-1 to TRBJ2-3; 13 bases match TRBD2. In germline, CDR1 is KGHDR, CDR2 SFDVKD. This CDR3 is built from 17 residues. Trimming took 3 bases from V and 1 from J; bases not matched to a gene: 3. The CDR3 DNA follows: TGTGCCACCAGTGATGCTGGACTAGCGGGGGGCACAGATACGCAGTATTTT. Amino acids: CATSDAGLAGGTDTQYF.

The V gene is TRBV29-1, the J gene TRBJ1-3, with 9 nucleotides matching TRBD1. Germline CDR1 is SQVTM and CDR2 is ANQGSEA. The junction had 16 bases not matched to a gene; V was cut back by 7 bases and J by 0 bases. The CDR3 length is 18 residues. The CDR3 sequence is CSAESVDRGPTSGNTIYF. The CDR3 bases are TGCAGCGCCGAGTCGGTGGACAGGGGCCCGACCTCTGGAAACACCATATATTTT.

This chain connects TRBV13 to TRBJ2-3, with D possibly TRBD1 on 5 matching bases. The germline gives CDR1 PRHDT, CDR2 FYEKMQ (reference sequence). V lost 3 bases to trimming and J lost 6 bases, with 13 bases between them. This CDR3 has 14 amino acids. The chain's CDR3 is CASSFGQGYDTQYF. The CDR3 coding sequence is TGTGCCAGCAGCTTCGGGCAGGGATATGATACGCAGTATTTT.

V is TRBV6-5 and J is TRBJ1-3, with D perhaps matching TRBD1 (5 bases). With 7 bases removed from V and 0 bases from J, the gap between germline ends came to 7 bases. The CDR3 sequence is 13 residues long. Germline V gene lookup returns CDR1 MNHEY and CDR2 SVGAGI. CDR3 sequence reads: CASTQDSGNTIYF. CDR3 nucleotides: TGTGCCAGCACACAGGACTCTGGAAACACCATATATTTT.

The CDR3 coding sequence is TGTGCCAGCAGCTCCGTTCTGGCAGACTACGAGCAGTACTTC. It translates to CASSSVLADYEQYF. The chain links TRBV7-8 to TRBJ2-7, with D unresolved. Germline-derived CDR1 and CDR2 are SGHVS and FQNEAQ. V lost 4 bases and J 3 bases, leaving 13 bases between the germline ends. This CDR3 comprises 14 residues. Filled out from reference TRBV7-8 and TRBJ2-7, the complete variable domain reads GAGVSQSPRYKVAKRGQDVALRCDPISGHVSLFWYQQALGQGPEFLTYFQNEAQLDKSGLPSDRFFAERPEGSVSTLKIQRTQQEDSAVYLCASSSVLADYEQYFGPGTRLTVT.

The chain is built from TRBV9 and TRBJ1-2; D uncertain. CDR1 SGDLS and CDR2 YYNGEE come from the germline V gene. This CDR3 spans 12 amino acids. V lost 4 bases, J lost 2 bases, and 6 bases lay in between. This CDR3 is CASSSGNYGYTF. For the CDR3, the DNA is TGTGCCAGCAGCTCGGGGAACTATGGCTACACCTTC.

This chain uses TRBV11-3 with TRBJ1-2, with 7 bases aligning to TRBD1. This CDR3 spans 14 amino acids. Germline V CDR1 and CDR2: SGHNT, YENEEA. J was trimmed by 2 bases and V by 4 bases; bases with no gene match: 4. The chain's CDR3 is CASSSYRGNYGYTF. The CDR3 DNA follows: TGTGCCAGCAGCTCCTACAGGGGAAACTATGGCTACACCTTC. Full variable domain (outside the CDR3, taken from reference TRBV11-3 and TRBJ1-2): EAGVVQSPRYKIIEKKQPVAFWCNPISGHNTLYWYLQNLGQGPELLIRYENEEAVDDSQLPKDRFSAERLKGVDSTLKIQPAELGDSAVYLCASSSYRGNYGYTFGSGTRLTVV.

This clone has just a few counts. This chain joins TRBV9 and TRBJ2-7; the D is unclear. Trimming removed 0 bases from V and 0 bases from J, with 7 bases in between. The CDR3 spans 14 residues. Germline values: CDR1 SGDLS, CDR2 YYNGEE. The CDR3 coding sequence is TGTGCCAGCAGCGTAGACTACCTCTCCTACGAGCAGTACTTC. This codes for CASSVDYLSYEQYF.

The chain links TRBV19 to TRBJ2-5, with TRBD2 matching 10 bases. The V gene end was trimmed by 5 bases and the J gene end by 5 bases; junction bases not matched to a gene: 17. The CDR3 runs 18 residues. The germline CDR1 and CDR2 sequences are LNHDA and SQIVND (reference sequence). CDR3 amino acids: CASSGKAGGPARGETQYF. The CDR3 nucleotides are TGTGCCAGTAGTGGTAAAGCGGGGGGGCCGGCACGTGGGGAGACCCAGTACTTC. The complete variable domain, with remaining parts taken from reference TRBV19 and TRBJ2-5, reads DGGITQSPKYLFRKEGQNVTLSCEQNLNHDAMYWYRQDPGQGLRLIYYSQIVNDFQKGDIAEGYSVSREKKESFPLTVTSAQKNPTAFYLCASSGKAGGPARGETQYFGPGTRLLVL.

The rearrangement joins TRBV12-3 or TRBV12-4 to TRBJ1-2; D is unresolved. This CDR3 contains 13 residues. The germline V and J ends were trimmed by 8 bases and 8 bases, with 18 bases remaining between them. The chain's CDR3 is CASGGWPNGGYTF. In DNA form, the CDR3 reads TGTGCCAGCGGCGGATGGCCCAATGGGGGCTACACCTTC.

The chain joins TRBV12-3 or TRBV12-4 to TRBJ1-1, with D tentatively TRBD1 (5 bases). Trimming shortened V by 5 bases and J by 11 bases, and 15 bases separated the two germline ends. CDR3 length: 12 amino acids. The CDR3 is CASSTGGPGAFF. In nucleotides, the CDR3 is TGTGCCAGCAGTACAGGAGGGCCCGGGGCTTTCTTT.

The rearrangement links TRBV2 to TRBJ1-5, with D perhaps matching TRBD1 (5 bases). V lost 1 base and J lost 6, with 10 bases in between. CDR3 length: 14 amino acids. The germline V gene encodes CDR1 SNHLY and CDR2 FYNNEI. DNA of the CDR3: TGTGCCAGCAGTGAAGGGATCAGGGTTCAGCCCCAGCATTTT. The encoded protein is CASSEGIRVQPQHF. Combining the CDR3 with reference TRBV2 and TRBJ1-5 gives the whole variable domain EPEVTQTPSHQVTQMGQEVILRCVPISNHLYFYWYRQILGQKVEFLVSFYNNEISEKSEIFDDQFSVERPDGSNFTLKIRSTKLEDSAMYFCASSEGIRVQPQHFGDGTRLSIL.

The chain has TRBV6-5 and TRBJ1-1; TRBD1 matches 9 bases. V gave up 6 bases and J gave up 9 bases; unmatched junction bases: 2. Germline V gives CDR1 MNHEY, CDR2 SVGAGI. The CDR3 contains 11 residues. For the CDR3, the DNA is TGTGCCAGCAGGGGGACAGGGCAAGCTTTCTTT. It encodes CASRGTGQAFF.

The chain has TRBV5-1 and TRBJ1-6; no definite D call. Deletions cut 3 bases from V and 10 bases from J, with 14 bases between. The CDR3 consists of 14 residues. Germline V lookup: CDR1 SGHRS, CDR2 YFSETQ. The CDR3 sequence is CASSSREQLSPLHF. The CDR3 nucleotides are TGCGCCAGCAGCTCCCGGGAACAATTATCACCCCTCCACTTT.

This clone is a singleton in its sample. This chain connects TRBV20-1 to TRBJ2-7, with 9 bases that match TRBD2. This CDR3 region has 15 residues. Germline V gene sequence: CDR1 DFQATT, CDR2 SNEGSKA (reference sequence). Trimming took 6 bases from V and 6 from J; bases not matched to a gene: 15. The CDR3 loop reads CSASEPIASGVEQYF. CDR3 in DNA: TGCAGTGCGAGTGAACCGATTGCTAGCGGGGTCGAGCAGTACTTC.

DNA for the CDR3: TGTGCCAGCAGTCCAGGACAGGGCTCCTACAATGAGCAGTTCTTC. The encoded protein is CASSPGQGSYNEQFF. This chain links TRBV6-2 or TRBV6-3 with TRBJ2-1; 8 bases fit TRBD1. Germline V gives CDR1 MNHEY, CDR2 SVGEGT. V shed 5 bases and J 0 bases; nucleotides not matched to a gene: 3. This CDR3 has 15 amino acids.

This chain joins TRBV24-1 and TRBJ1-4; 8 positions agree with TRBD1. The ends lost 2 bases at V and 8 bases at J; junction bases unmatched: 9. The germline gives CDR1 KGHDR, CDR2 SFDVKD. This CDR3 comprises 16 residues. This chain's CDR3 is CATSDSLDRVGEKLFF. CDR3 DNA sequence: TGTGCCACCAGTGATTCCCTGGACAGGGTAGGCGAAAAACTGTTTTTT.

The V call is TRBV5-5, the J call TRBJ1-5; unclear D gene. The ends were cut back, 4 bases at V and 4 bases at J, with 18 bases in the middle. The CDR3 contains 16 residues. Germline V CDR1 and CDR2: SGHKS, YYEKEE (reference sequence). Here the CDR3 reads CASSPSLSGLNQPQHF. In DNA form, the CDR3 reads TGTGCCAGCAGCCCGTCCTTATCTGGGCTGAATCAGCCCCAGCATTTT.

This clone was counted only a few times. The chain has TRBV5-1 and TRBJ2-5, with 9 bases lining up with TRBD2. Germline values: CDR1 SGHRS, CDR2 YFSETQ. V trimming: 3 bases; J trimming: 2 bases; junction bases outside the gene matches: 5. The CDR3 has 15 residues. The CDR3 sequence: CASSSPLAGQETQYF. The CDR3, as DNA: TGCGCCAGCAGCTCGCCCCTAGCGGGGCAAGAGACCCAGTACTTC. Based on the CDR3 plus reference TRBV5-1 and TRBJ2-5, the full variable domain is KAGVTQTPRYLIKTRGQQVTLSCSPISGHRSVSWYQQTPGQGLQFLFEYFSETQRNKGNFPGRFSGRQFSNSRSEMNVSTLELGDSALYLCASSSPLAGQETQYFGPGTRLLVL.

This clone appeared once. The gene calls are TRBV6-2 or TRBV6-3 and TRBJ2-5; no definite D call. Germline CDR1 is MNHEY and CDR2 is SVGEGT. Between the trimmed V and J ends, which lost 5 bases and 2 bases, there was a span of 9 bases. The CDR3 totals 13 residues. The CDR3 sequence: CASSIDFQETQYF. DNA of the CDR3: TGTGCCAGCAGTATAGACTTTCAAGAGACCCAGTACTTC.